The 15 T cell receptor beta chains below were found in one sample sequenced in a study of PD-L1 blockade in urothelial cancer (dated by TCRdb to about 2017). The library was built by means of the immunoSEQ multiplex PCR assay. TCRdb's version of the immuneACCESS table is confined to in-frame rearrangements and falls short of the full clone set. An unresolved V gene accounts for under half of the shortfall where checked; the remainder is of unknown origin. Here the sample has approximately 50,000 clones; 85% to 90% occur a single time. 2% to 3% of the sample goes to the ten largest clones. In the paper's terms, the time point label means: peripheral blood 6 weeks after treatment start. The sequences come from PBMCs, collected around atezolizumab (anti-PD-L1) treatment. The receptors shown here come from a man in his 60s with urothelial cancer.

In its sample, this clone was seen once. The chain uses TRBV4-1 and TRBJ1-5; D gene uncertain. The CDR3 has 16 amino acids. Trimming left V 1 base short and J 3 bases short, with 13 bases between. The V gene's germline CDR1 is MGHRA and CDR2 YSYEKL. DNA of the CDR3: TGCGCCAGCAGCCAAGTTAGCGGGTCGGTCAATCAGCCCCAGCATTTT. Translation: CASSQVSGSVNQPQHF.

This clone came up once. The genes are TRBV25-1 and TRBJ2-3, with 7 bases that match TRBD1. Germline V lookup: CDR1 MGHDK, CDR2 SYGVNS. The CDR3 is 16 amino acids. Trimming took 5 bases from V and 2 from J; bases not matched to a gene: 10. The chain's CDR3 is CASSYRQGSPTDTQYF. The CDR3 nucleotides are TGTGCCAGCAGTTATAGACAGGGTTCTCCCACAGATACGCAGTATTTT.

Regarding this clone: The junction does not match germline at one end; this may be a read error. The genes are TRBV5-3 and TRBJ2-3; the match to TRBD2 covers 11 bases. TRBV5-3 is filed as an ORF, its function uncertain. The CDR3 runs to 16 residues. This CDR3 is CARSLVLAGGTDTQYF. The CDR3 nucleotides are TGTGCCAGAAGCTTGGTCCTAGCGGGGGGCACGGATACGCAGTATTTT.

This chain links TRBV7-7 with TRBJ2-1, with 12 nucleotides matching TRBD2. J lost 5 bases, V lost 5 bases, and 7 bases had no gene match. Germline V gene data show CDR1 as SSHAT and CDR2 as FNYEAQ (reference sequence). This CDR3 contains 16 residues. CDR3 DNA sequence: TGTGCCAGCAGCCCCTGGACTAGCGGGACCGACAATGAGCAGTTCTTC. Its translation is CASSPWTSGTDNEQFF.

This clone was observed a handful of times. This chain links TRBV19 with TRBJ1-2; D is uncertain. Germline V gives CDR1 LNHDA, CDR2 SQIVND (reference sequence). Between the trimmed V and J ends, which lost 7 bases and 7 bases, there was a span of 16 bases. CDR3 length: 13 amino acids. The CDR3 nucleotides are TGTGCCAGTACCCAGGAGGATTGGGCTGGCTACACCTTC. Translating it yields CASTQEDWAGYTF.

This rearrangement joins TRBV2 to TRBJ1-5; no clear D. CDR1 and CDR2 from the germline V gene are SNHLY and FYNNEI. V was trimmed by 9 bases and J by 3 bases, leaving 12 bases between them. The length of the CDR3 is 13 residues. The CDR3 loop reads CASGRETNQPQHF. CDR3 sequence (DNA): TGTGCCAGTGGGCGGGAGACCAATCAGCCCCAGCATTTT.

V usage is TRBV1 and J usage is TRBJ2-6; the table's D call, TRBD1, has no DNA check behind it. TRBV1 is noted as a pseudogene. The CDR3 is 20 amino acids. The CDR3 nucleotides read TGCACCAGCAGCCAACTCCCACACAGGGCCCGTGACTCTGGGGCCAACGTCCTGACTTTC. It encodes CTSSQLPHRARDSGANVLTF.

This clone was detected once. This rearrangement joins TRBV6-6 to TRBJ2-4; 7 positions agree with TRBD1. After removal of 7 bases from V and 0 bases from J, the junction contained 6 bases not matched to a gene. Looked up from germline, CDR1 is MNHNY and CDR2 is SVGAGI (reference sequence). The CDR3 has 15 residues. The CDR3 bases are TGTGCCAGCACTATGGGACAGACAGCCAAAAACATTCAGTACTTC. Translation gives CASTMGQTAKNIQYF.

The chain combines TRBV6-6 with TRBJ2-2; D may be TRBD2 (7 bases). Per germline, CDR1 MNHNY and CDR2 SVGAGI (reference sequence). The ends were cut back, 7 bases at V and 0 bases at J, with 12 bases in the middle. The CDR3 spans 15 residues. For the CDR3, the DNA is TGTGCCAGCACGGGGGGCAGATCGAACACCGGGGAGCTGTTTTTT. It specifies CASTGGRSNTGELFF.

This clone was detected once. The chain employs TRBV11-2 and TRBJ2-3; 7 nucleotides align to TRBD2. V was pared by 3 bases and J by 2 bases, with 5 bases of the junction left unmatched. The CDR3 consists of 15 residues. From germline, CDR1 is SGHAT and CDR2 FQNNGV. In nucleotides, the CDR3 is TGTGCCAGCAGCTTTGGACGGGGGGTCACAGATACGCAGTATTTT. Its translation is CASSFGRGVTDTQYF.

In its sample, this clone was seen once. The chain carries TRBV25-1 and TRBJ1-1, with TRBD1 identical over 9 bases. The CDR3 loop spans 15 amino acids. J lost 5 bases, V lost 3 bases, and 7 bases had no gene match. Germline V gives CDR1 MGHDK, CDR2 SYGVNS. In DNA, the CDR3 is TGTGCCAGCAGTGAGGAGGGGACAGGGAGAACTGAAGCTTTCTTT. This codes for CASSEEGTGRTEAFF. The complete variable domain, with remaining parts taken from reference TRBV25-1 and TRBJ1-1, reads EADIYQTPRYLVIGTGKKITLECSQTMGHDKMYWYQQDPGMELHLIHYSYGVNSTEKGDLSSESTVSRIRTEHFPLTLESARPSHTSQYLCASSEEGTGRTEAFFGQGTRLTVV.

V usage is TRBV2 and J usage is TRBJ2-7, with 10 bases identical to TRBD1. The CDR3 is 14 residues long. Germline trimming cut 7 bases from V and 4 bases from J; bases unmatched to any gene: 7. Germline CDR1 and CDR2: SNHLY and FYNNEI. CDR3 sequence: CASTLTGGGYEQYF. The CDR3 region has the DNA TGTGCCAGCACCCTGACAGGGGGCGGGTACGAGCAGTACTTC. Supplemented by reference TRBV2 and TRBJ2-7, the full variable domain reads EPEVTQTPSHQVTQMGQEVILRCVPISNHLYFYWYRQILGQKVEFLVSFYNNEISEKSEIFDDQFSVERPDGSNFTLKIRSTKLEDSAMYFCASTLTGGGYEQYFGPGTRLTVT.

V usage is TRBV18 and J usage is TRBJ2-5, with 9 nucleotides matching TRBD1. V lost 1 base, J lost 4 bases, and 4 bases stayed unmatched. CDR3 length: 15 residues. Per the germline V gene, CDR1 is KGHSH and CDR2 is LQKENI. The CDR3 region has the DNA TGTGCCAGCTCACCACAGACGACAGGGGGAGAGACCCAGTACTTC. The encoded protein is CASSPQTTGGETQYF. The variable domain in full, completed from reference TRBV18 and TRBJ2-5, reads NAGVMQNPRHLVRRRGQEARLRCSPMKGHSHVYWYRQLPEEGLKFMVYLQKENIIDESGMPKERFSAEFPKEGPSILRIQQVVRGDSAAYFCASSPQTTGGETQYFGPGTRLLVL.

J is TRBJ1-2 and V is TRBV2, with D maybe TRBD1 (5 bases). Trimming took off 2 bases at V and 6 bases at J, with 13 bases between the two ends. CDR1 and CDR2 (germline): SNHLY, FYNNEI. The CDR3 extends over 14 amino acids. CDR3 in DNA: TGTGCCAGCAGTGAAACCGGGACTGAAAATGGCTACACCTTC. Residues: CASSETGTENGYTF.

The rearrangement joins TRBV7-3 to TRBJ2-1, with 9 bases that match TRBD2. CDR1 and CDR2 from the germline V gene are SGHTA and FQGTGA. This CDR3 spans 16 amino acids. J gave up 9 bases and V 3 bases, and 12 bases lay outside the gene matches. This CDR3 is CASSLESAGGPSEQFF. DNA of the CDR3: TGTGCCAGCAGCTTGGAATCTGCGGGGGGGCCCAGTGAGCAGTTCTTC.